Shown below are 28 T cell receptor beta chains from a single sample sequenced in a study of identical twins. A single record per CDR3 protein comes from TCRdb applying MiXCR to the 5' RACE reads. The table lists more than 600,000 distinct CDR3 sequences, 15% to 20% of them singletons. This sample also belongs to another study, concerning T cells expressing NK-cell markers.

Sequenced input: PBMCs. The receptors here all came from a woman younger than 35 in good health.

This clonotype was observed a handful of times. V gene TRBV13 combines with J gene TRBJ2-2; D is perhaps TRBD1 (6 bases). V lost 6 bases and J lost 1, with 9 bases in between. This CDR3 has 14 amino acids. Germline CDR1 is PRHDT and CDR2 is FYEKMQ (reference sequence). This CDR3 is CASSTGQNTGELFF. The DNA for the CDR3 is TGTGCCAGCAGTACGGGACAGAACACCGGGGAGCTGTTTTTT.

The CDR3 spells CASKAGTGPYGYTF. CDR3 nucleotides: TGTGCCAGCAAAGCCGGGACAGGGCCTTATGGCTACACCTTC. The chain is built from TRBV6-1 and TRBJ1-2; 9 nucleotides agree with TRBD1. This CDR3 is built from 14 residues. Trimming took 7 bases from V and 5 from J; bases not matched to a gene: 8. Germline CDR1 reads MNHNS; CDR2 reads SASEGT.

The table lists this clonotype with a few counts. A junction boundary mismatches the germline segment, possibly from a read error. The chain has TRBV6-2 or TRBV6-3 and TRBJ2-3, with 12 bases lining up with TRBD2. Germline values: CDR1 MNHEY, CDR2 SVGEGT. The CDR3 spans 16 residues. The CDR3 DNA reads TGTGCCATCCAGAGGTCGACTAGCGGGAGCAAAGATACGCAGTATTTT. Translation: CAIQRSTSGSKDTQYF.

The chain carries TRBV20-1 and TRBJ1-4; no reliable D call. Trimming removed 3 bases at V and 7 bases at J, with 9 bases between. Germline V gene lookup returns CDR1 DFQATT and CDR2 SNEGSKA (reference sequence). The CDR3 sequence is 12 residues long. Here the CDR3 reads CSARTVGEKLFF. The DNA of the CDR3 is TGCAGTGCTAGGACTGTAGGTGAAAAACTGTTTTTT.

The chain's CDR3 is CASKLGGWAEAFF. In nucleotides, the CDR3 is TGTGCCAGCAAGCTCGGGGGTTGGGCTGAAGCTTTCTTT. The chain carries TRBV12-3 or TRBV12-4 and TRBJ1-1; TRBD1 is a possible D gene (5 bases). This CDR3 comprises 13 residues. Trimming left V 7 bases short and J 6 bases short, with 15 bases between.

The chain links TRBV4-2 to TRBJ2-5; 10 bases are shared with TRBD2. V shed 0 bases, J shed 5 bases, and the junction held 9 bases outside the gene matches. The germline V gene has CDR1 LGHNA and CDR2 YNFKEQ. This CDR3 has 17 amino acids. In DNA form, the CDR3 reads TGTGCCAGCAGCCAAGAAAGTCAGCGGGGGGGCCCGGAGACCCAGTACTTC. It codes for CASSQESQRGGPETQYF.

This clonotype was recorded a few times. The gene calls are TRBV20-1 and TRBJ1-1; D call uncertain. There are 13 residues in the CDR3. CDR1 and CDR2 (germline): DFQATT, SNEGSKA (reference sequence). V lost 3 bases and J 10 bases, leaving 18 bases between the germline ends. As DNA, the CDR3 is TGCAGTGCTAGTAAGGACGGCTCGGCCAGAGCTTTCTTT. This translates into CSASKDGSARAFF.

The chain carries TRBV12-3 or TRBV12-4 and TRBJ2-5; 8 bases are shared with TRBD2. V lost 10 bases, J lost 1 base, and 5 bases stayed unmatched. This CDR3 is 13 amino acids long. DNA for the CDR3: TGTGCCACAAGACGGGGGGGCCAAGAGACCCAGTACTTC. As protein: CATRRGGQETQYF.

This clonotype was picked up a small number of times. This chain connects TRBV21-1 to TRBJ2-1; TRBD1 was called by the table and not checked on the DNA. TRBV21-1 is an annotated pseudogene. The CDR3 totals 14 residues. The CDR3 spells CATYQGPNYNEQFF. CDR3 sequence (DNA): TGTGCCACCTATCAGGGACCGAACTACAATGAGCAGTTCTTC.

V and J are TRBV25-1 and TRBJ2-7, with TRBD2 matching 8 bases. The V segment lost 4 bases and the J segment 3 bases; nucleotides outside the gene matches: 8. The CDR3 totals 15 residues. Per germline, CDR1 MGHDK and CDR2 SYGVNS. CDR3 sequence: CASSGLWREDYEQYF. The CDR3 DNA reads TGTGCCAGCAGTGGGCTATGGCGGGAGGACTACGAGCAGTACTTC.

The chain has TRBV12-3 or TRBV12-4 and TRBJ2-2; a weak D match, TRBD2 (5 bases). CDR3 length: 14 amino acids. V lost 5 bases, J lost 6 bases, and 13 bases lay in between. The CDR3 region is CASSLRLIPGELFF. CDR3 DNA sequence: TGTGCCAGCAGTCTAAGACTAATCCCCGGGGAGCTGTTTTTT.

V gene TRBV6-1 combines with J gene TRBJ2-1, with D perhaps TRBD2 (5 bases). The CDR3 contains 15 residues. V shed 7 bases and J shed 3 bases, with 16 bases lying between them. The germline CDR1 and CDR2 sequences are MNHNS and SASEGT. CDR3 protein: CASKAVVGYYNEQFF. The CDR3 DNA reads as TGTGCCAGCAAAGCGGTAGTAGGGTACTACAATGAGCAGTTCTTC.

This chain links TRBV12-3 or TRBV12-4 with TRBJ2-6, with TRBD1 matching 9 bases. V lost 3 bases to trimming and J lost 4 bases; unmatched junction nucleotides: 4. This CDR3 has 16 residues. CDR3 residues: CASSFTGGSGANVLTF. CDR3 nucleotide sequence: TGTGCCAGCAGTTTCACAGGGGGCTCAGGGGCCAACGTCCTGACTTTC.

There are a few counts of this clonotype. This chain uses TRBV12-3 or TRBV12-4 with TRBJ2-1; possibly TRBD2 for D (6 bases). V lost 3 bases to trimming and J lost 12 bases, with 9 bases between them. This CDR3 is 11 amino acids long. The CDR3 DNA follows: TGTGCCAGCAGTTTTAGGGACTTGCAGTTCTTC. Translation: CASSFRDLQFF.

The J gene is TRBJ2-5, the V gene TRBV20-1, with TRBD2 identical over 9 bases. Looked up from germline, CDR1 is DFQATT and CDR2 is SNEGSKA (reference sequence). Unmatched junction bases numbered 3, after V lost 0 bases and J lost 1 base. This CDR3 spans 15 amino acids. Here the CDR3 DNA reads TGCAGTGCTAGAGACCCGCGGGAGGGCCAAGAGACCCAGTACTTC. Protein sequence: CSARDPREGQETQYF.

This clonotype came up a few times. The J gene is TRBJ2-1, the V gene TRBV5-1; 7 nucleotides align to TRBD1. J was trimmed by 8 bases and V by 3 bases; bases with no gene match: 11. Germline CDR1 is SGHRS and CDR2 is YFSETQ. CDR3 length equals 15 residues. DNA for the CDR3: TGCGCCAGCAGCTCCCGGGACAGCCGGATACATGAGCAGTTCTTC. It yields the protein CASSSRDSRIHEQFF.

The chain employs TRBV20-1 and TRBJ2-1; 10 bases match TRBD1. The CDR3 is made up of 14 amino acids. The V segment lost 6 bases and the J segment 4 bases; nucleotides outside the gene matches: 6. Germline V lookup: CDR1 DFQATT, CDR2 SNEGSKA (reference sequence). CDR3 bases: TGCAGTGCAACCGACAGGGGGCGGTACAATGAGCAGTTCTTC. This codes for CSATDRGRYNEQFF.

The CDR3 spells CASSQIEEMAKNIQYF. The CDR3 bases are TGTGCCAGCAGTCAAATAGAGGAGATGGCCAAAAACATTCAGTACTTC. The rearrangement joins TRBV12-3 or TRBV12-4 to TRBJ2-4; D not resolved. The ends were cut back, 5 bases at V and 1 base at J, with 15 bases in the middle. The CDR3 extends over 16 amino acids.

The CDR3 nucleotides read TGCGCCAGCAGTGGCGGACACGGGGACGTGGAGTTCTTC. Its protein product is CASSGGHGDVEFF. The chain recombines TRBV5-1 with TRBJ2-1; tentatively, D is TRBD1 or TRBD2 (5 bases each). The ends were cut back, 5 bases at V and 14 bases at J, with 20 bases in the middle. The CDR3 length is 13 residues. Germline V gene lookup returns CDR1 SGHRS and CDR2 YFSETQ.

This clonotype appeared a few times. J is TRBJ2-1 and V is TRBV9; D is ambiguous. The V gene's germline CDR1 is SGDLS and CDR2 YYNGEE. The CDR3 loop spans 16 amino acids. The V end lost 4 bases, the J end lost 0 bases, and 14 bases lay between the germline ends. CDR3 sequence reads: CASSPSTASSYNEQFF. In nucleotides, the CDR3 is TGTGCCAGCAGCCCCTCGACGGCGAGCTCCTACAATGAGCAGTTCTTC.

This clonotype was found a few times. This chain links TRBV20-1 with TRBJ2-1; 9 positions match TRBD1. CDR1 DFQATT and CDR2 SNEGSKA come from the germline V gene (reference sequence). The CDR3 length is 13 residues. Trimming removed 6 bases from V and 6 bases from J; junction bases left unmatched: 6. CDR3 sequence: CSATDRGGNEQFF. CDR3 coding DNA: TGCAGTGCAACGGACAGGGGTGGCAATGAGCAGTTCTTC.

This chain connects TRBV5-1 to TRBJ2-3, with D maybe TRBD2 (6 bases). V dropped 3 bases and J dropped 4 bases, with 9 bases sitting between them. Germline values: CDR1 SGHRS, CDR2 YFSETQ. The CDR3 contains 13 residues. The CDR3 loop is CASSWGTADTQYF. CDR3 in DNA: TGCGCCAGCAGCTGGGGGACTGCAGATACGCAGTATTTT.

The chain employs TRBV20-1 and TRBJ2-1; TRBD1 matches 8 bases. In germline, CDR1 is DFQATT, CDR2 SNEGSKA (reference sequence). The CDR3 has 15 amino acids. V lost 0 bases to trimming and J lost 4 bases; unmatched junction nucleotides: 5. The CDR3 sequence is CSARDRQGRYNEQFF. CDR3 bases: TGCAGTGCTAGAGACCGACAGGGGAGGTACAATGAGCAGTTCTTC.

This clonotype turned up a few times. The chain carries TRBV10-3 and TRBJ2-6; D could derive from TRBD1 or TRBD2 (6 bases each). Trimming pared 4 bases from V and 2 bases from J, leaving 15 bases between. The V gene's germline CDR1 is ENHRY and CDR2 SYGVKD. The CDR3 extends over 17 amino acids. CDR3 region: CAISAEGGIAGANVLTF. CDR3 nucleotide sequence: TGTGCCATCAGTGCCGAGGGGGGAATTGCTGGGGCCAACGTCCTGACTTTC.

In nucleotides, the CDR3 is TGTGCCAGCAGCCAAGATTTGTTGGCTGAAGCTTTCTTT. It codes for CASSQDLLAEAFF. V usage is TRBV3-1 and J usage is TRBJ1-1, with D unclear. Germline CDR1 and CDR2: LGHDT and YNNKEL (reference sequence). This CDR3 is built from 13 residues. The germline V and J ends were trimmed by 0 bases and 6 bases, with 8 bases remaining between them.

This clonotype was counted between two and nine times. This chain uses TRBV6-5 with TRBJ2-3; D is possibly TRBD2 (5 bases). V lost 2 bases to trimming and J lost 2 bases, with 11 bases between them. The CDR3 is made up of 15 amino acids. Germline V gives CDR1 MNHEY, CDR2 SVGAGI. The CDR3 here is CASSYEGIYTDTQYF. CDR3 DNA sequence: TGTGCCAGCAGTTACGAGGGCATCTACACAGATACGCAGTATTTT.

This clonotype was seen a few times. The chain links TRBV6-1 to TRBJ2-1, with D perhaps given as TRBD1 or TRBD2 (5 bases each). CDR3 length: 14 residues. The V gene's germline CDR1 is MNHNS and CDR2 SASEGT. The V gene lost 10 bases and the J gene lost 3 bases, with 16 bases spanning the gap. In DNA, the CDR3 is TGTGCCACCTCCCAGGGACCTCTCTACAATGAGCAGTTCTTC. It is translated as CATSQGPLYNEQFF.

The V call is TRBV20-1, the J call TRBJ2-1; TRBD2 matches at 13 bases. Germline CDR1 is DFQATT and CDR2 is SNEGSKA (reference sequence). The V gene end was trimmed by 6 bases and the J gene end by 7 bases; junction bases not matched to a gene: 6. The CDR3 consists of 14 residues. In DNA form, the CDR3 reads TGCAGTGCCGACACTAGCGGGAGGGCAAATGAGCAGTTCTTC. It encodes CSADTSGRANEQFF.